This is a list of T cell receptor beta chains from one sample in a study of blood T cells in healthy people across ages. TCRdb re-analysed the 5' RACE reads in MiXCR, keeping a single row per CDR3 protein. The profile covers about 1.1 million distinct CDR3 sequences, with more than 30% appearing a single time and roughly 13% taken by the ten largest. Material: blood. The source of these receptors is a man in his late teens or twenties in good health. The CDR3 runs from the conserved cysteine through the conserved F or W. Fields, in order: CDR3 protein, CDR3 DNA, J gene, D gene, clone size, V gene. The D gene is left open where the match is weak. Clone size appears in some rows only: once, few, many, or a class for an expanded clone.

CDR3 protein: CASSVGGDNEAFF
CDR3 DNA: TGTGCCAGCAGCGTAGGAGGGGACAATGAAGCTTTCTTT
J gene: TRBJ1-1
D gene: NA
clone size: NA
V gene: TRBV7-2

CDR3 protein: CASSVDGGSNQPQHF
CDR3 DNA: TGTGCCAGCAGCGTGGACGGAGGGAGCAATCAGCCCCAGCATTTT
J gene: TRBJ1-5
D gene: NA
clone size: many
V gene: TRBV9

CDR3 protein: CASSPPLNRVTEDQPQHF
CDR3 DNA: TGTGCCAGCAGCCCCCCTCTCAACAGGGTCACGGAGGATCAGCCCCAGCATTTT
J gene: TRBJ1-5
D gene: NA
clone size: NA
V gene: TRBV6-1

CDR3 protein: CASSLEEGAVSDRWAFF
CDR3 DNA: TGTGCCAGCAGCTTAGAGGAGGGGGCAGTTTCGGACCGTTGGGCTTTCTTT
J gene: TRBJ1-1
D gene: TRBD1
clone size: NA
V gene: TRBV7-9

CDR3 protein: CSVEEDGTAGANVLAF
CDR3 DNA: TGCAGCGTTGAAGAGGACGGAACGGCTGGGGCCAACGTCCTGGCTTTC
J gene: TRBJ2-6
D gene: NA
clone size: NA
V gene: TRBV29-1

CDR3 protein: CASSELGDTSKETQYF
CDR3 DNA: TGTGCCAGCAGTGAATTGGGGGACACTTCGAAGGAGACCCAGTACTTC
J gene: TRBJ2-5
D gene: NA
clone size: NA
V gene: TRBV25-1

CDR3 protein: CSVETDNNQPQHF
CDR3 DNA: TGCAGCGTTGAGACGGATAACAATCAGCCCCAGCATTTT
J gene: TRBJ1-5
D gene: NA
clone size: few
V gene: TRBV29-1

CDR3 protein: CASSYVSAGELFF
CDR3 DNA: TGTGCCAGCAGCTACGTTAGCGCCGGGGAGCTGTTTTTT
J gene: TRBJ2-2
D gene: NA
clone size: once
V gene: TRBV7-9

CDR3 protein: CSATKPGTAMYEQYF
CDR3 DNA: TGCAGTGCTACTAAACCCGGGACAGCGATGTACGAGCAGTACTTC
J gene: TRBJ2-7
D gene: TRBD1
clone size: NA
V gene: TRBV20-1

CDR3 protein: CASTARVGEQFF
CDR3 DNA: TGTGCCAGTACTGCCCGGGTCGGTGAGCAGTTCTTC
J gene: TRBJ2-1
D gene: NA
clone size: few
V gene: TRBV28

CDR3 protein: CATSRDRKAGEAFF
CDR3 DNA: TGTGCCACCAGCAGAGATCGAAAGGCGGGTGAAGCTTTCTTT
J gene: TRBJ1-1
D gene: NA
clone size: NA
V gene: TRBV15

CDR3 protein: CASSLSSRGNEQFF
CDR3 DNA: TGTGCCAGCAGCTTAAGCTCGCGGGGGAATGAGCAGTTCTTC
J gene: TRBJ2-1
D gene: TRBD2
clone size: NA
V gene: TRBV7-2

CDR3 protein: CASSSRDYEQYF
CDR3 DNA: TGTGCCAGCAGTTCTCGGGATTACGAGCAGTACTTC
J gene: TRBJ2-7
D gene: NA
clone size: few
V gene: TRBV6-5

CDR3 protein: CASSFGQSGQPQHF
CDR3 DNA: TGTGCCAGCAGTTTCGGACAGTCCGGACAGCCCCAGCATTTT
J gene: TRBJ1-5
D gene: NA
clone size: NA
V gene: TRBV12-3/TRBV12-4

CDR3 protein: CASSLWRSTHEQYF
CDR3 DNA: TGCGCCAGCAGCTTGTGGCGGAGTACACATGAGCAGTACTTC
J gene: TRBJ2-7
D gene: NA
clone size: few
V gene: TRBV5-1

CDR3 protein: CASSTGVHTFF
CDR3 DNA: TGCGCCAGCAGTACAGGGGTTCATACTTTCTTT
J gene: TRBJ1-1
D gene: TRBD1
clone size: NA
V gene: TRBV5-1

CDR3 protein: CASSQDGSLGGELFF
CDR3 DNA: TGTGCCAGCAGCCAAGATGGGAGTTTAGGCGGGGAGCTGTTTTTT
J gene: TRBJ2-2
D gene: NA
clone size: NA
V gene: TRBV4-2

CDR3 protein: CASSRQGEKLFF
CDR3 DNA: TGTGCCAGCAGCCGACAGGGCGAAAAACTGTTTTTT
J gene: TRBJ1-4
D gene: TRBD1
clone size: NA
V gene: TRBV28

CDR3 protein: CASNGETYEQYF
CDR3 DNA: TGCGCTAGCAATGGTGAGACCTACGAGCAGTACTTC
J gene: TRBJ2-7
D gene: NA
clone size: many
V gene: TRBV5-1

CDR3 protein: CASRGRDNTGELFF
CDR3 DNA: TGTGCCAGCAGAGGGCGGGATAACACCGGGGAGCTGTTTTTT
J gene: TRBJ2-2
D gene: NA
clone size: NA
V gene: TRBV12-3/TRBV12-4

CDR3 protein: CASSPDRSNQPQHF
CDR3 DNA: TGTGCCAGCAGCCCAGACAGGAGCAATCAGCCCCAGCATTTT
J gene: TRBJ1-5
D gene: NA
clone size: NA
V gene: TRBV27

CDR3 protein: CASSVDGTGRRTGELFF
CDR3 DNA: TGTGCCAGCAGCGTAGATGGGACAGGGAGGAGGACCGGGGAGCTGTTTTTT
J gene: TRBJ2-2
D gene: TRBD1
clone size: once
V gene: TRBV9

CDR3 protein: CASSIGQSEAFF
CDR3 DNA: TGTGCCAGTAGTATAGGGCAATCTGAAGCTTTCTTT
J gene: TRBJ1-1
D gene: NA
clone size: NA
V gene: TRBV19

CDR3 protein: CATGQGRMDTQYF
CDR3 DNA: TGTGCCACCGGACAGGGTCGGATGGATACGCAGTATTTT
J gene: TRBJ2-3
D gene: TRBD1
clone size: NA
V gene: TRBV24-1

CDR3 protein: CASSQFISDNEQFF
CDR3 DNA: TGTGCCAGCAGCCAATTTATTTCGGACAATGAGCAGTTCTTC
J gene: TRBJ2-1
D gene: NA
clone size: NA
V gene: TRBV16

CDR3 protein: CASSQTGAGQETQYF
CDR3 DNA: TGTGCCAGCAGCCAAACGGGGGCGGGCCAAGAGACCCAGTACTTC
J gene: TRBJ2-5
D gene: NA
clone size: few
V gene: TRBV7-3

CDR3 protein: CAISEYRDQPQHF
CDR3 DNA: TGTGCCATCAGTGAGTACAGGGATCAGCCCCAGCATTTT
J gene: TRBJ1-5
D gene: NA
clone size: few
V gene: TRBV10-3

CDR3 protein: CASSPDWRGQAFF
CDR3 DNA: TGCGCCAGCAGCCCCGACTGGAGGGGGCAAGCTTTCTTT
J gene: TRBJ1-1
D gene: TRBD1
clone size: NA
V gene: TRBV4-3

CDR3 protein: CSAIQGARSTDTQYF
CDR3 DNA: TGCAGTGCTATCCAGGGGGCTAGGAGCACAGATACGCAGTATTTT
J gene: TRBJ2-3
D gene: TRBD1
clone size: NA
V gene: TRBV20-1

CDR3 protein: CSRLVGDTEAFF
CDR3 DNA: TGCAGCCGCTTAGTAGGGGACACTGAAGCTTTCTTT
J gene: TRBJ1-1
D gene: NA
clone size: many
V gene: TRBV20-1

CDR3 protein: CATSGRLGNEQFF
CDR3 DNA: TGTGCCACCAGTGGGCGCCTTGGGAATGAGCAGTTCTTC
J gene: TRBJ2-1
D gene: NA
clone size: few
V gene: TRBV24-1

CDR3 protein: CASSQTSGGALNEQFF
CDR3 DNA: TGTGCCAGCAGCCAGACTAGCGGGGGGGCCTTGAATGAGCAGTTCTTC
J gene: TRBJ2-1
D gene: TRBD2
clone size: few
V gene: TRBV4-2

CDR3 protein: CASPPGQGSTDTQYF
CDR3 DNA: TGCGCCAGCCCTCCGGGACAGGGTAGCACAGATACGCAGTATTTT
J gene: TRBJ2-3
D gene: TRBD1
clone size: few
V gene: TRBV5-1

CDR3 protein: CASSESGQGFNEQYF
CDR3 DNA: TGTGCCAGCAGTGAATCAGGACAGGGCTTCAATGAGCAGTACTTC
J gene: TRBJ2-7
D gene: TRBD1
clone size: NA
V gene: TRBV25-1

CDR3 protein: CAISDTSEAFF
CDR3 DNA: TGTGCCATCAGTGATACGTCCGAAGCTTTCTTT
J gene: TRBJ1-1
D gene: NA
clone size: few
V gene: TRBV10-3

CDR3 protein: CATSGGLTGSNEQFF
CDR3 DNA: TGTGCCACCAGTGGAGGACTAACGGGGTCCAATGAGCAGTTCTTC
J gene: TRBJ2-1
D gene: NA
clone size: NA
V gene: TRBV24-1

CDR3 protein: CASYWGVEGDEQYF
CDR3 DNA: TGTGCCAGCTATTGGGGGGTGGAAGGCGATGAGCAGTACTTC
J gene: TRBJ2-5
D gene: NA
clone size: NA
V gene: TRBV7-2

CDR3 protein: CSARPPFNEQFF
CDR3 DNA: TGCAGTGCTAGGCCTCCTTTTAATGAGCAGTTCTTC
J gene: TRBJ2-1
D gene: NA
clone size: NA
V gene: TRBV20-1

CDR3 protein: CSARAGLAGGPTDTQYF
CDR3 DNA: TGCAGTGCTAGGGCGGGATTAGCGGGGGGCCCCACAGATACGCAGTATTTT
J gene: TRBJ2-3
D gene: TRBD2
clone size: NA
V gene: TRBV20-1

CDR3 protein: CASSVGRLAKNIQYF
CDR3 DNA: TGTGCCAGCAGCGTTGGACGGCTAGCCAAAAACATTCAGTACTTC
J gene: TRBJ2-4
D gene: NA
clone size: NA
V gene: TRBV5-6

CDR3 protein: CASSLGGPGLNEQFF
CDR3 DNA: TGTGCCAGCAGCTTAGGAGGGCCGGGGTTGAATGAGCAGTTCTTC
J gene: TRBJ2-1
D gene: NA
clone size: few
V gene: TRBV7-3

CDR3 protein: CASGPNTQYF
CDR3 DNA: TGTGCGAGCGGACCGAATACGCAGTATTTT
J gene: TRBJ2-3
D gene: NA
clone size: few
V gene: TRBV28

CDR3 protein: CASSLVNSRPETQYF
CDR3 DNA: TGCGCCAGCAGCTTGGTGAACAGTCGCCCGGAGACCCAGTACTTC
J gene: TRBJ2-5
D gene: NA
clone size: NA
V gene: TRBV5-1